The sequence of this T cell receptor (beta chain) was determined in a study of molecular identifiers for immune sequencing clone quantification. The CDR3 is made up of 18 amino acids. From germline, CDR1 is SGHDN and CDR2 FVKESK. Trimming pared 3 bases from V and 4 bases from J, leaving 23 bases between. Input for naive CD8 libraries was roughly 19,000 to 1,000,000 sorted cells; the RNA fraction used was 10%, 30% or 50%. Sorting defined naive CD8 T cells as CD8+CD4-CCR7+CD45RA+. TCRdb re-analysed the PCR reads in MiXCR, keeping a single row per CDR3 protein. The sample lists a few hundred thousand distinct CDR3 sequences, 25% occurring once.

The sequenced sample consisted of naive CD8+ T cells from blood, with Jurkat cell RNA spiked in. As for subset: FACS-sorted CD8+CD4-CCR7+CD45RA+ naive T cells. The V call is TRBV14, the J call TRBJ2-3, with D perhaps matching TRBD1 or TRBD2 (7 bases each). This TCR was recovered from a human donor in good health. Some libraries in this study had Jurkat cell RNA spiked in. The CDR3 sequence is CASSQTDREGLSADTQYF. The DNA for the CDR3 is TGTGCCAGCAGCCAGACCGACAGGGAGGGTTTGTCGGCAGATACGCAGTATTTT.